This T cell receptor beta chain was retrieved from a study of blood T cell repertoires in COVID-19. Per the authors' pipeline: Quantification of nucleated cells was approximated via reference gene primer amplification. Clones were read by immunoSEQ multiplex PCR, and TCRdb kept only the in-frame ones, dropping some. The DNA gave D and trimming, while V, J and clone size come from that table. Of roughly 400,000 clones listed, approximately 92% were seen once; the top ten hold around 1.1%. The CDR3 contains 18 residues. The germline gives CDR1 SGHDN, CDR2 FVKESK. Trimming removed 0 bases from V and 2 bases from J; junction bases left unmatched: 6.

Sequencing input: PBMCs or T cells enriched from blood (not recorded which). J is TRBJ2-3 and V is TRBV14, with 12 bases that match TRBD2. This clonotype was sampled from a man in his thirties or forties who had recovered from COVID-19. This chain's CDR3 is CASSQDLGLAGITDTQYF. DNA of the CDR3: TGTGCCAGCAGCCAAGATCTAGGACTAGCGGGAATCACAGATACGCAGTATTTT.